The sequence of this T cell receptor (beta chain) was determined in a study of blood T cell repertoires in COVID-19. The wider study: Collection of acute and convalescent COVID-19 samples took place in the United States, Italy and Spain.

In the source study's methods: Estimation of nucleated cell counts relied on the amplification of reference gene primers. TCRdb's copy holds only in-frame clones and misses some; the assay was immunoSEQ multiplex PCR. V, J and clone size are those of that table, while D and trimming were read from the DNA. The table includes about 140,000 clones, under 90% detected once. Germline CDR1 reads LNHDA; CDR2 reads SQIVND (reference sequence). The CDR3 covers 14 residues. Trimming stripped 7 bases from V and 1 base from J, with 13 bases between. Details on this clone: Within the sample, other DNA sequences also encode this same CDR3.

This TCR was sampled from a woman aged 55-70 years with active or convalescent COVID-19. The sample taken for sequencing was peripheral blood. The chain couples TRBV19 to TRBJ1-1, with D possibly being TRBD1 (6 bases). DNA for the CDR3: TGTGCCAGTACCAACAGGGAAGGGAACACTGAAGCTTTCTTT. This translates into CASTNREGNTEAFF.